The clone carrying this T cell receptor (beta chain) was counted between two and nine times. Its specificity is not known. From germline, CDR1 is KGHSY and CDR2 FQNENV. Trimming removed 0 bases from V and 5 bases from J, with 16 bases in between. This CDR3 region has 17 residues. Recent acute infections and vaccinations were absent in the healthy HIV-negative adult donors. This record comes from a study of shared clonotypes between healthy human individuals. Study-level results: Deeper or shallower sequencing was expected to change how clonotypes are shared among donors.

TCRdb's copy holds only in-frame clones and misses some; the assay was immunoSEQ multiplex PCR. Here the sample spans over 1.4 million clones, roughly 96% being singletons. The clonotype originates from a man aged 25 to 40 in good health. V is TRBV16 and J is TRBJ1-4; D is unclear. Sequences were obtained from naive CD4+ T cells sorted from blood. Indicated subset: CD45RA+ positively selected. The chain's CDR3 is CASSQSRQRRHNEKLFF. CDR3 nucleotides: TGTGCCAGCAGCCAATCAAGGCAGCGCAGGCACAATGAAAAACTGTTTTTT.